These T cell receptor beta chains were read from a single sample in a study of Ad26.COV2.S vaccination and SARS-CoV-2 variants. Using immunoSEQ multiplex PCR, the repertoire was profiled, and TCRdb retains in-frame clones only, with some absent. Of more than 400,000 clones detected, 90% appear once; the ten largest clones hold around 4.2%. Sample: peripheral blood, taken in a trial of Ad26.COV2.S vaccine versus placebo. These receptor sequences come from a person aged 18-60 years who received the Ad26.COV2.S COVID-19 vaccine or a placebo. Both conserved end residues are part of each CDR3. Each record gives: clone size, V gene, J gene, D gene, CDR3 DNA, CDR3 protein. A D gene is named only where the DNA matches it firmly. The size field is filled for only some rows; it gives once, few, many or a size class.

.,TRBV6-2/TRBV6-3,TRBJ1-1,.,TGTGCCAGCAGTTCCCTCTGGACCCGCGGGGTCAGCGTTGAAGCTTTCTTT,CASSSLWTRGVSVEAFF
.,TRBV6-2/TRBV6-3,TRBJ2-7,.,TGTGCCAGCAGTTACTCGCCAGCCCTGTATTACGAGCAGTACTTC,CASSYSPALYYEQYF
.,TRBV5-8,TRBJ2-5,.,TGTGCCAGCAGCTTAACCGGCGGGACCCAAGAGACCCAGTACTTC,CASSLTGGTQETQYF
.,TRBV28,TRBJ2-2,TRBD2,TGTGCCAGCAGTTGGCGGGGGGCGGACACCGGGGAGCTGTTTTTT,CASSWRGADTGELFF
.,TRBV7-9,TRBJ1-3,TRBD1,TGTGCCAGCAGCTTAAAAACAGGGGCTGGAAACACCATATATTTT,CASSLKTGAGNTIYF
few,TRBV5-4,TRBJ2-7,.,TGTGCCAGCAGGCGGGACAGACTCTCCTACGAGCAGTACTTC,CASRRDRLSYEQYF
.,TRBV28,TRBJ2-4,TRBD2,TGTGCCAGCAGTTTCCTCGGGGGGGCCAAAAACATTCAGTACTTC,CASSFLGGAKNIQYF
.,TRBV9,TRBJ2-1,TRBD2,TGTGCCAGCAGCGTTGGGCCTAGCGGAACCTACAATGAGCAGTTCTTC,CASSVGPSGTYNEQFF
.,TRBV19,TRBJ2-1,TRBD2,TGTGCCAGTAGTATTCCCCGAAGACTAGCGGTATACAATGAGCAGTTCTTC,CASSIPRRLAVYNEQFF
once,TRBV5-4,TRBJ2-1,.,TGTGCCAGCAGCCAACCGGGACTCCCAGGGGGTGGTGAGCAGTTCTTC,CASSQPGLPGGGEQFF
.,TRBV28,TRBJ1-2,TRBD1,TGTGCCAGCAGTTTATTCCCCGGACAGGGACGACACTATGGCTACACCTTC,CASSLFPGQGRHYGYTF
.,TRBV6-5,TRBJ1-1,.,TGTGCCAGCAGAAATGGGAGACGGAACACTGAAGCTTTCTTT,CASRNGRRNTEAFF